This passage covers 15 T cell receptor beta chains from one sample sequenced in a study of cytomegalovirus exposure and HLA in healthy donors. Vbeta (60) and Jbeta (13) primers were used in the PCR. Libraries were prepared by immunoSEQ multiplex PCR; TCRdb keeps only in-frame clonotypes and omits some of them. The sample shows approximately 81,000 clones, about four fifths of them seen only once. Sequencing was carried out using PBMCs. The receptors originated from a woman in her forties or fifties in good health and CMV-seronegative.

This clone was observed a few times. The chain employs TRBV5-6 and TRBJ1-2; maybe TRBD1 (5 bases). Per germline, CDR1 SGHDT and CDR2 YYEEEE. This CDR3 region has 14 residues. V gave up 4 bases and J gave up 3 bases, with 13 bases separating them. The chain's CDR3 is CASSRLQGYYGYTF. DNA of the CDR3: TGTGCCAGCAGCCGCCTCCAGGGTTACTATGGCTACACCTTC.

The rearrangement joins TRBV5-4 to TRBJ2-1; 9 bases fit TRBD2. Germline CDR1 SGHNT, CDR2 YYREEE (reference sequence). The V segment lost 5 bases and the J segment 0 bases; nucleotides outside the gene matches: 15. This CDR3 comprises 19 residues. The CDR3 sequence: CASRLAGVTPGSSYNEQFF. CDR3 coding DNA: TGTGCCAGCAGATTAGCGGGAGTCACCCCCGGGAGCTCCTACAATGAGCAGTTCTTC.

This clone appeared once. This chain links TRBV4-1 with TRBJ2-1; maybe TRBD1 (6 bases). Germline V gene data show CDR1 as MGHRA and CDR2 as YSYEKL. Trimming left V 3 bases short and J 4 bases short, with 19 bases between. The CDR3 extends over 17 amino acids. The CDR3 DNA is TGCGCCAGCAGCCATAAGGGGGTTTCATCGAAGTACAATGAGCAGTTCTTC. This codes for CASSHKGVSSKYNEQFF.

The rearrangement uses TRBV5-6 and TRBJ1-3; 9 positions match TRBD1. The J segment lost 4 bases and the V segment lost 0 bases, leaving 2 bases of the junction unmatched. Germline lookup yields CDR1 SGHDT and CDR2 YYEEEE. This CDR3 has 15 residues. The CDR3 is CASSLVDRGGNTIYF. CDR3 in DNA: TGTGCCAGCAGCTTGGTGGACAGGGGAGGAAACACCATATATTTT.

This chain uses TRBV25-1 with TRBJ1-1; TRBD1 agrees at 11 bases. From germline, CDR1 is MGHDK and CDR2 SYGVNS. Trimming took 5 bases from V and 5 from J; bases not matched to a gene: 10. CDR3 length: 16 amino acids. This chain's CDR3 is CASSLITGTGGTEAFF. For the CDR3, the DNA is TGTGCCAGCAGTCTAATCACCGGGACAGGGGGAACTGAAGCTTTCTTT.

This clone has just one count. The chain employs TRBV9 and TRBJ2-3; the match to TRBD2 covers 9 bases. V gave up 0 bases and J gave up 5 bases; unmatched junction bases: 4. Germline loops: CDR1 SGDLS, CDR2 YYNGEE. This CDR3 has 15 amino acids. CDR3 in amino acids: CASSVVAGGGDTQYF. The DNA of the CDR3 is TGTGCCAGCAGCGTAGTTGCGGGAGGGGGAGATACGCAGTATTTT. Combining the CDR3 with reference TRBV9 and TRBJ2-3 gives the whole variable domain DSGVTQTPKHLITATGQRVTLRCSPRSGDLSVYWYQQSLDQGLQFLIQYYNGEERAKGNILERFSAQQFPDLHSELNLSSLELGDSALYFCASSVVAGGGDTQYFGPGTRLTVL.

In this sample, this clone turned up a few times. This rearrangement joins TRBV30 to TRBJ2-5, with a weak D call TRBD1 (6 bases). Trimming pared 3 bases from V and 6 bases from J, leaving 17 bases between. CDR1 and CDR2 from the germline V gene are GTSNPN and SVGIG (reference sequence). The CDR3 is 14 residues long. CDR3: CAWSQDSGGKTQYF. The CDR3 DNA follows: TGTGCCTGGAGCCAGGACAGTGGGGGTAAGACCCAGTACTTC. The full variable domain, its missing parts supplied by reference TRBV30 and TRBJ2-5, is SQTIHQWPATLVQPVGSPLSLECTVEGTSNPNLYWYRQAAGRGLQLLFYSVGIGQISSEVPQNLSASRPQDRQFILSSKKLLLSDSGFYLCAWSQDSGGKTQYFGPGTRLLVL.

The chain carries TRBV18 and TRBJ2-1; TRBD2 matches 12 bases. Trimming at V came to 3 bases and at J to 8 bases, leaving 11 bases not matched to a gene. This CDR3 contains 17 residues. Per the germline V gene, CDR1 is KGHSH and CDR2 is LQKENI. The CDR3 nucleotides read TGTGCCAGCTCACCGCGTCGTTCTAGCGGGAGGGAGGATGAGCAGTTCTTC. Translating it yields CASSPRRSSGREDEQFF.

The gene calls are TRBV2 and TRBJ2-5; D might be TRBD1 (6 bases). The V gene lost 0 bases and the J gene lost 2 bases, with 16 bases spanning the gap. From germline, CDR1 is SNHLY and CDR2 FYNNEI. The CDR3 spans 17 residues. The CDR3 is CASSEAVDRSSQETQYF. The CDR3 nucleotides read TGTGCCAGCAGTGAAGCGGTTGACAGGAGCAGTCAAGAGACCCAGTACTTC.

V and J are TRBV11-2 and TRBJ2-5, with 10 bases aligning to TRBD2. The V and J ends lost 3 bases and 2 bases, in that order; junction bases with no gene match: 15. Germline CDR1 and CDR2: SGHAT and FQNNGV. This CDR3 has 19 residues. CDR3 sequence (DNA): TGTGCCAGCAGCTTTCGGAGGCGAGCGGGAGGGCCGGGGCAAGAGACCCAGTACTTC. As protein: CASSFRRRAGGPGQETQYF.

The V gene is TRBV15, the J gene TRBJ1-1; TRBD1 agrees at 7 bases. V gave up 4 bases and J gave up 4 bases; unmatched junction bases: 12. Germline V gene data show CDR1 as LNHNV and CDR2 as YYDKDF (reference sequence). The CDR3 length is 16 residues. The CDR3: CATSTRRQGDGTEAFF. Here the CDR3 DNA reads TGTGCCACCAGCACAAGGCGGCAGGGGGACGGCACTGAAGCTTTCTTT. Based on the CDR3 plus reference TRBV15 and TRBJ1-1, the full variable domain is DAMVIQNPRYQVTQFGKPVTLSCSQTLNHNVMYWYQQKSSQAPKLLFHYYDKDFNNEADTPDNFQSRRPNTSFCFLDIRSPGLGDTAMYLCATSTRRQGDGTEAFFGQGTRLTVV.

The rearrangement joins TRBV28 to TRBJ1-4; unclear D gene. Germline assignment: CDR1 MDHEN and CDR2 SYDVKM. The CDR3 extends over 14 amino acids. V was shortened by 2 bases and J by 7 bases, with 11 bases between the two germline ends. CDR3 amino acids: CASSLTGVPEKLFF. The CDR3 DNA reads as TGTGCCAGCAGTTTAACCGGGGTTCCTGAAAAACTGTTTTTT.

This chain connects TRBV13 to TRBJ2-5; 8 bases are a match to TRBD2. Trimming cost V 2 bases and J 4 bases; bases outside gene matches: 6. CDR3 length: 15 residues. The germline gives CDR1 PRHDT, CDR2 FYEKMQ (reference sequence). CDR3 coding DNA: TGTGCCAGCAGCTTAAACGGGGGGGCAAGAGAGACCCAGTACTTC. Its translation is CASSLNGGARETQYF.

The chain links TRBV5-6 to TRBJ2-7; 8 bases align to TRBD2. V shed 6 bases and J 3 bases; nucleotides not matched to a gene: 5. CDR3 size: 13 residues. Germline V gene data show CDR1 as SGHDT and CDR2 as YYEEEE. The CDR3 protein is CASTASGYYEQYF. DNA for the CDR3: TGTGCCAGCACTGCTAGCGGGTACTACGAGCAGTACTTC. Full variable domain (missing parts from reference TRBV5-6 and TRBJ2-7): DAGVTQSPTHLIKTRGQQVTLRCSPKSGHDTVSWYQQALGQGPQFIFQYYEEEERQRGNFPDRFSGHQFPNYSSELNVNALLLGDSALYLCASTASGYYEQYFGPGTRLTVT.

The genes are TRBV12-5 and TRBJ1-2; 8 nucleotides align to TRBD1. Trimming at V came to 0 bases and at J to 4 bases, leaving 4 bases not matched to a gene. CDR1 and CDR2 (germline): LGHNT, FRNRAP. This CDR3 spans 15 amino acids. In nucleotides, the CDR3 is TGTGCTAGTGGTTTGGTTCCAGGGGGCGGCTATGGCTACACCTTC. It is translated as CASGLVPGGGYGYTF.